These T cell receptor beta chains were read from a single sample in a study of Ad26.COV2.S vaccination and SARS-CoV-2 variants. Data came from immunoSEQ multiplex PCR; TCRdb stores just in-frame clones and leaves some out. The sample includes around 400,000 clones, 83% of them seen just once. Sequencing used peripheral blood, obtained in a trial of Ad26.COV2.S vaccine versus placebo. The receptors originated from a person between 18 and 65 years old who received the Ad26.COV2.S COVID-19 vaccine or a placebo. Both conserved end residues are part of each CDR3. A D gene is named only where the DNA matches it firmly. A clone size is listed for some rows: how often the clone was seen (once, few, many), or a class if it is expanded.

-	TRBJ2-1	-	TRBV30	CAWSERERVVNEQFF	TGTGCCTGGAGCGAACGGGAACGGGTGGTTAATGAGCAGTTCTTC
-	TRBJ1-5	-	TRBV19	CASSKGGVYSNQPQHF	TGTGCCAGTAGTAAGGGCGGGGTTTATAGCAATCAGCCCCAGCATTTT
-	TRBJ2-1	TRBD1	TRBV11-3	CASSLESTGTASYNEQFF	TGTGCCAGCAGCTTAGAATCCACCGGGACAGCCTCCTACAATGAGCAGTTCTTC
-	TRBJ1-1	-	TRBV7-9	CASSLAGNTEAFF	TGTGCCAGCAGCTTAGCGGGTAACACTGAAGCTTTCTTT
-	TRBJ2-7	-	TRBV18	CASSPLTWGEQYF	TGTGCCAGCTCACCACTTACCTGGGGCGAGCAGTACTTC
few	TRBJ1-2	TRBD1	TRBV9	CASSVGGTGDSNYGYTF	TGTGCCAGCAGCGTAGGTGGGACAGGCGATTCTAACTATGGCTACACCTTC
-	TRBJ1-1	-	TRBV7-9	CASSLGGRTEAFF	TGTGCCAGCAGCTTGGGGGGGCGGACTGAAGCTTTCTTT
-	TRBJ2-1	TRBD1	TRBV19	CASRGQGIEGNEQFF	TGTGCCAGTAGAGGACAGGGCATCGAAGGCAATGAGCAGTTCTTC
once	TRBJ2-7	-	TRBV27	CASSLRAETVEQYF	TGTGCCAGCAGTTTACGGGCGGAGACGGTCGAGCAGTACTTC
-	TRBJ2-5	-	TRBV19	CASSIFADGETQYF	TGTGCCAGTAGTATCTTTGCGGACGGGGAGACCCAGTACTTC
-	TRBJ1-2	TRBD1	TRBV27	CASSLTGGDYTF	TGTGCCAGCAGTTTGACAGGGGGCGACTACACCTTC
-	TRBJ2-3	-	TRBV12-3/TRBV12-4	CASSLGVTDTQYF	TGTGCCAGCAGCCTAGGGGTCACAGATACGCAGTATTTT
-	TRBJ1-2	-	TRBV30	CAWSFGGAVGYTF	TGTGCCTGGAGTTTCGGGGGCGCGGTGGGCTACACCTTC
-	TRBJ1-2	-	TRBV5-1	CASSHTLTDLPPLCGYTF	TGCGCCAGCAGCCACACATTAACGGACCTTCCCCCTCTGTGTGGCTACACCTTC
once	TRBJ1-4	-	TRBV5-5	CASSLAGVVGKLFF	TGTGCCAGCAGCTTGGCAGGGGTGGTTGGAAAACTGTTTTTT
-	TRBJ2-1	-	TRBV19	CASSPFSGRSSYNEQFF	TGTGCCAGTAGTCCCTTTAGTGGCAGGAGCTCCTACAATGAGCAGTTCTTC
-	TRBJ1-6	TRBD1	TRBV5-6	CASSFWTGHSPLHF	TGTGCCAGCAGCTTCTGGACAGGCCATTCACCCCTCCACTTT
-	TRBJ2-3	TRBD2	TRBV5-1	CASSLRRTSGGSTDTQYF	TGCGCCAGCAGCTTGCGGCGGACTAGCGGAGGGAGCACAGATACGCAGTATTTT
-	TRBJ2-3	TRBD2	TRBV9	CASNSGRITDTQYF	TGTGCCAGCAATAGCGGGAGGATAACAGATACGCAGTATTTT
-	TRBJ1-2	TRBD1	TRBV3-1/TRBV3-2	CASSLLGTGAGYTF	TGTGCCAGCAGCCTACTCGGGACAGGGGCTGGCTACACCTTC
-	TRBJ2-5	-	TRBV5-1	CASSFWGPGETQYF	TGCGCCAGCAGCTTTTGGGGGCCCGGGGAGACCCAGTACTTC
-	TRBJ1-6	-	TRBV11-3	CASSFTVISPLHF	TGTGCCAGCAGCTTCACAGTCATATCACCCCTCCACTTT
-	TRBJ2-1	TRBD2	TRBV5-1	CASSWTTGTSGNNEQFF	TGCGCCAGCAGCTGGACCACCGGGACTAGCGGGAACAATGAGCAGTTCTTC
-	TRBJ1-3	-	TRBV7-9	CASSISGNTIYF	TGTGCCAGCAGCATCTCAGGAAACACCATATATTTT
many	TRBJ2-7	-	TRBV4-2	CASSQETLGSGSYEQYF	TGTGCCAGCAGCCAAGAAACCCTAGGCTCTGGGAGCTACGAGCAGTACTTC
once	TRBJ1-4	-	TRBV19	CASRMGGFNEKLFF	TGTGCCAGTCGGATGGGGGGCTTTAATGAAAAACTGTTTTTT
once	TRBJ2-7	-	TRBV6-5	CASTGGRGAYEQYF	TGTGCCAGCACCGGGGGAAGGGGGGCCTACGAGCAGTACTTC
-	TRBJ2-5	-	TRBV5-1	CASSPFLTGQETQYF	TGCGCCAGCAGCCCTTTCCTAACAGGGCAAGAGACCCAGTACTTC